This TCR beta chain was identified during a study of blood T cell repertoires in COVID-19. This CDR3 comprises 17 residues. J gave up 0 bases and V 1 base, and 3 bases lay outside the gene matches. CDR1 is SEHNR, CDR2 FQNEAQ, per germline (reference sequence). Study processing details: Reference gene primers were amplified, and this amplification served to estimate nucleated cell counts. TCRdb's copy holds only in-frame clones and misses some; the assay was immunoSEQ multiplex PCR. The DNA gave D and trimming, while V, J and clone size come from that table. The sample carries just over 95,000 clones, approximately 82% recorded once.

Sequencing was done on a sample of peripheral blood. This receptor was taken from a man in his sixties with acute or convalescent COVID-19. The chain carries TRBV7-9 and TRBJ2-6, with 7 positions matching TRBD1. The CDR3 coding sequence is TGTGCCAGCAGCTTAGTCGGGACAGTCTCTGGGGCCAACGTCCTGACTTTC. This sequence encodes CASSLVGTVSGANVLTF.